This TCR beta chain was recovered during a study of blood T cell repertoires in COVID-19. Sequenced by immunoSEQ multiplex PCR; TCRdb stores in-frame clones only, minus some. The sample has 15,000 to 20,000 clones; nearly 90% are singletons. The TCR was taken from a man in his 60s with active COVID-19. The sample taken for sequencing was peripheral blood.

The CDR3 loop reads CATSDNRLDRGEHYNEQFF. In DNA, the CDR3 is TGTGCCACCAGTGACAACCGACTCGACAGGGGGGAACACTACAATGAGCAGTTCTTC. V and J are TRBV24-1 and TRBJ2-1, with 9 bases fitting TRBD1. Germline-derived CDR1 and CDR2 are KGHDR and SFDVKD. The CDR3 contains 19 residues. Trimming removed 4 bases from V and 3 bases from J; junction bases left unmatched: 15.